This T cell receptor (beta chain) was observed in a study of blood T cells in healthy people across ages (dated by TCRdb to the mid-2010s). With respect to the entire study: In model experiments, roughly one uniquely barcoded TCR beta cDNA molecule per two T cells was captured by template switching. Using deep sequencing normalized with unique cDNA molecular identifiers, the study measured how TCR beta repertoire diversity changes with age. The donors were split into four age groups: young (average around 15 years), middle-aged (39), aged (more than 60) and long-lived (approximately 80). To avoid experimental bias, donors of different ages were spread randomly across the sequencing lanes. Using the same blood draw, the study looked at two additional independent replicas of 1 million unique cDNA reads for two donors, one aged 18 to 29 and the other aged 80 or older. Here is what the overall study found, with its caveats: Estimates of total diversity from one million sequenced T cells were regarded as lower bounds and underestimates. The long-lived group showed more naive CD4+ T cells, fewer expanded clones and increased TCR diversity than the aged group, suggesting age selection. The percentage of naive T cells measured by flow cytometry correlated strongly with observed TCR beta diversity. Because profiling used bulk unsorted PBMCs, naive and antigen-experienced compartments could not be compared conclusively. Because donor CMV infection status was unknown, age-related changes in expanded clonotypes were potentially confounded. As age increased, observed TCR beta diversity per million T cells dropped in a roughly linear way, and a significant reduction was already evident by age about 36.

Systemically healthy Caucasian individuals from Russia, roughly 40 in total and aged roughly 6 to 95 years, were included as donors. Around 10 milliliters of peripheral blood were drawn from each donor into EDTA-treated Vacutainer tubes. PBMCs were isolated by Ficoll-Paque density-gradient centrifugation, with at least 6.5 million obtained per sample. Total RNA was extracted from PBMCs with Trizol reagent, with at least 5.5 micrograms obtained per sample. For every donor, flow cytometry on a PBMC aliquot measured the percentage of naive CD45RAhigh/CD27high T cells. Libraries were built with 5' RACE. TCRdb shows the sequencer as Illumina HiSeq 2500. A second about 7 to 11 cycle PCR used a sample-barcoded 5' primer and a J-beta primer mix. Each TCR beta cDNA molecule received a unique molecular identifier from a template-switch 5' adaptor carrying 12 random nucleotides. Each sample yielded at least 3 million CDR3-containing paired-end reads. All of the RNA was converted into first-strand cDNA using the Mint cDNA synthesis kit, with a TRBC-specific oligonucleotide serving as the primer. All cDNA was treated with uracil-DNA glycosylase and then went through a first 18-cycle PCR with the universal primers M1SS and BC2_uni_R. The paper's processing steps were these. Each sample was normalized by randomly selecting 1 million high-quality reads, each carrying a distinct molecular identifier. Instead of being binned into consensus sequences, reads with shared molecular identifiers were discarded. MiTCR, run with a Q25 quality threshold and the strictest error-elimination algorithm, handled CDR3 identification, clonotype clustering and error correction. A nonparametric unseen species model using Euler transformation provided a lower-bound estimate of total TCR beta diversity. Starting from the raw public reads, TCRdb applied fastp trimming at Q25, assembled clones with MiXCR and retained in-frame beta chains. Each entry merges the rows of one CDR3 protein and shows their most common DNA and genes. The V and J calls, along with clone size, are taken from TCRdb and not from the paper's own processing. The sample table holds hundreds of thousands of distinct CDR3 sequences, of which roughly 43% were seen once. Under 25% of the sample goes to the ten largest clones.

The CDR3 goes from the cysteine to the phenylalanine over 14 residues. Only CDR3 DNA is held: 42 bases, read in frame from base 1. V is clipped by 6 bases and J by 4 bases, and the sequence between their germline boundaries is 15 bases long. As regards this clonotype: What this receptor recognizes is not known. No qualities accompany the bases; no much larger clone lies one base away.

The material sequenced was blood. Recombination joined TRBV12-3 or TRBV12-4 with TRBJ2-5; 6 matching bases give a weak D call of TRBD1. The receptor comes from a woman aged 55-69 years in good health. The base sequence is TGTGCCAGCAGAAGGACAGTGGGAGCAGAGACCCAGTACTTC. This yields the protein CASRRTVGAETQYF.